This T cell receptor (beta chain) was retrieved from a study of tumor-infiltrating lymphocytes in primary liver carcinoma. Study outcomes and limitations: The overlap of tumor-adjacent and tumor-blood pairs was smaller than that of tumor region pairs. It was in tumors, not blood, that the top-250-clone fraction was significantly higher (p = 0.039). Bulk samples went unsorted, so CD4+ and CD8+ repertoires were not compared.

From germline, CDR1 is MNHNY and CDR2 SVGAGI (reference sequence). CDR3 length: 11 residues. The germline V and J ends were trimmed by 8 bases and 2 bases, with 6 bases remaining between them. Only a few counts were recorded for this clonotype. Antigen: not known. A read error is possible here, since a much larger clone lies one base away. Reverse transcription of 450 to 500 ng total RNA with a constant-region primer produced TCR beta cDNA. Libraries of TCR beta came from three nested multiplex PCR rounds with slightly modified ARM-PCR. Rounds one and two of PCR, each of 10 cycles, were primed with TRBV1-TRBV30 forward primers and a C-beta reverse primer. TCRdb reprocessed the multiplex PCR reads via MiXCR and lists one record per CDR3 protein. This sample has approximately 330,000 distinct CDR3 sequences; less than 65% occur once, and the top ten carry about 6.1%. Germline DNA was also extracted, while the blood RNA originated from unsorted whole blood.

Source material: peripheral blood. This TCR was sampled from a man aged 40-49 years with primary liver carcinoma and hepatitis B virus infection. The chain uses TRBV6-6 and TRBJ1-1; unclear D gene. The CDR3 sequence is CASEINTEAFF. For the CDR3, the DNA is TGTGCCAGCGAAATAAACACTGAAGCTTTCTTT.